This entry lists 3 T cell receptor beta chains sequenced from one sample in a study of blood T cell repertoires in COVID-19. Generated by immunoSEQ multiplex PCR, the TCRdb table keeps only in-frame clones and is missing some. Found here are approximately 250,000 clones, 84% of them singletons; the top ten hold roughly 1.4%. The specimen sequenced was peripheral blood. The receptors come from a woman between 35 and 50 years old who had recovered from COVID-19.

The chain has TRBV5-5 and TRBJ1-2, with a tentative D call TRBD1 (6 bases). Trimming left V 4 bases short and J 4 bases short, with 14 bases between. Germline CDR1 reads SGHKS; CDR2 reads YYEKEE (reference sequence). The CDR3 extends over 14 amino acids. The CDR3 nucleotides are TGTGCCAGCAGCCCGCAACAGGGACGCTATGGCTACACCTTC. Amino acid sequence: CASSPQQGRYGYTF. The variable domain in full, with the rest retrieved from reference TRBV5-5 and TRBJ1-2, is DAGVTQSPTHLIKTRGQQVTLRCSPISGHKSVSWYQQVLGQGPQFIFQYYEKEERGRGNFPDRFSARQFPNYSSELNVNALLLGDSALYLCASSPQQGRYGYTFGSGTRLTVV.

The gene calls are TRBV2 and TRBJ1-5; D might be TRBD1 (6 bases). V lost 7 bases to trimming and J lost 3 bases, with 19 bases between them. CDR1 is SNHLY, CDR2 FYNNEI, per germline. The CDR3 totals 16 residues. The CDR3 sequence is CASTASGGQNNQPQHF. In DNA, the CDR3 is TGTGCCAGCACTGCCTCCGGGGGGCAGAACAATCAGCCCCAGCATTTT. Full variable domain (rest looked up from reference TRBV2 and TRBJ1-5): EPEVTQTPSHQVTQMGQEVILRCVPISNHLYFYWYRQILGQKVEFLVSFYNNEISEKSEIFDDQFSVERPDGSNFTLKIRSTKLEDSAMYFCASTASGGQNNQPQHFGDGTRLSIL.

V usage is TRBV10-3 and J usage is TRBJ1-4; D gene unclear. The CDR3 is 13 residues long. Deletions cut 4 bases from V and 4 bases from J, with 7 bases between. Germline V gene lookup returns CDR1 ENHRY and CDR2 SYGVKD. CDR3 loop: CAISVSYNEKLFF. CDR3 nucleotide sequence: TGTGCCATCAGTGTGAGTTATAATGAAAAACTGTTTTTT.